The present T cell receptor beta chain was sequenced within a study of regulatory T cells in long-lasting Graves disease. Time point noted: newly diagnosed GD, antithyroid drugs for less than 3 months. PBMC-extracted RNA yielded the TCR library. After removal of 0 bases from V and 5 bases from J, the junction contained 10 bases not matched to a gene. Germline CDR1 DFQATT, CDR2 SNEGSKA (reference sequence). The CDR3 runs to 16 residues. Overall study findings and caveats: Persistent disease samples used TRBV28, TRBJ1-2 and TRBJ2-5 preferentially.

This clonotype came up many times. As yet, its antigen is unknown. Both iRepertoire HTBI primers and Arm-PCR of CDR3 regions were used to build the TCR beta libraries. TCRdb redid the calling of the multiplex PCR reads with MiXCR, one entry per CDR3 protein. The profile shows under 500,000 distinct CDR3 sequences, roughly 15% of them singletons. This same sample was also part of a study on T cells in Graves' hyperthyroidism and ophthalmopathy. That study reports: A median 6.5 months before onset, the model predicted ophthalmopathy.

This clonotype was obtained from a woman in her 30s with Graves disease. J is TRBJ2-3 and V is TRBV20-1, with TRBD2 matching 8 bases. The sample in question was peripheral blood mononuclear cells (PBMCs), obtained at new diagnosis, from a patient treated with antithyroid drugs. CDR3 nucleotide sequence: TGCAGTGCTAGAGACGGTCGGACTAGCCCAATAGATACGCAGTATTTT. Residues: CSARDGRTSPIDTQYF.